The 8 T cell receptor beta chains listed next were all sequenced from one sample in a study of blood T cells in healthy people across ages. Primed by a sample-barcoded 5' primer and a J-beta primer mix, a second PCR proceeded for roughly 7 to 12 cycles. Via MiXCR, TCRdb re-called the 5' RACE reads, giving one row per CDR3 protein. The repertoire holds 1,500,000 or so distinct CDR3 sequences, with around 59% as singletons. Material for sequencing was blood. The receptors originated from a man between 18 and 35 years old in good health.

This clonotype was counted between two and nine times. The V call is TRBV12-3 or TRBV12-4, the J call TRBJ1-4; TRBD1 might be the D (6 bases). The CDR3 contains 13 residues. With 5 bases removed from V and 6 bases from J, the gap between germline ends came to 10 bases. The CDR3 DNA follows: TGTGCCAGCAGTCGGAACAGGGATGAAAAACTGTTTTTT. This gives the protein CASSRNRDEKLFF.

The CDR3 reads CSASLLIGGNQPQHF. Written as DNA, the CDR3 is TGCAGTGCTAGCCTATTAATTGGGGGCAATCAGCCCCAGCATTTT. This rearrangement joins TRBV20-1 to TRBJ1-5; D is ambiguous. The CDR3 extends over 15 amino acids. Per the germline V gene, CDR1 is DFQATT and CDR2 is SNEGSKA (reference sequence). The V and J ends lost 3 bases and 2 bases respectively, with 14 bases between them.

The rearrangement joins TRBV20-1 to TRBJ2-3, with 8 bases that match TRBD1. The J segment lost 3 bases and the V segment lost 6 bases, leaving 8 bases of the junction unmatched. Germline V gene data show CDR1 as DFQATT and CDR2 as SNEGSKA (reference sequence). CDR3 length equals 14 residues. The CDR3 DNA follows: TGCAGTGCCCTCGACAGGGGCTGGACAGATACGCAGTATTTT. This encodes CSALDRGWTDTQYF.

J is TRBJ2-7 and V is TRBV10-2, with 12 bases fitting TRBD2. Germline values: CDR1 WSHSY, CDR2 SAAADI. With 2 bases clipped from V and 5 bases from J, the junction kept 16 bases outside the gene matches. The length of the CDR3 is 19 residues. The CDR3 sequence: CASSETSSGGANPLDEQYF. The DNA of the CDR3 is TGCGCCAGCAGTGAGACCTCTAGCGGGGGGGCCAATCCCCTAGACGAGCAGTACTTC.

The V and J genes are TRBV5-4 and TRBJ2-2; D is perhaps TRBD2 (6 bases). The CDR3 is 13 amino acids. V was shortened by 3 bases and J by 4 bases, with 7 bases between the two germline ends. Looked up from germline, CDR1 is SGHNT and CDR2 is YYREEE (reference sequence). CDR3 amino acids: CASSWEVTGELFF. The CDR3 nucleotides are TGTGCCAGCAGCTGGGAGGTCACCGGGGAGCTGTTTTTT.

The chain has TRBV7-9 and TRBJ2-7, with 9 bases lining up with TRBD1. With V trimmed by 5 bases and J by 7 bases, 15 bases remained unmatched. The CDR3 sequence is 16 residues long. Per germline, CDR1 SEHNR and CDR2 FQNEAQ (reference sequence). The CDR3 region is CASSGRGQGPLWEQYF. CDR3 in DNA: TGTGCCAGCAGCGGTCGGGGACAGGGCCCTCTTTGGGAGCAGTACTTC.

V and J are TRBV7-2 and TRBJ2-1, with 8 bases that match TRBD2. Germline V gene sequence: CDR1 SGHTA, CDR2 FQGNSA. CDR3 length: 15 residues. V gave up 2 bases and J gave up 9 bases; unmatched junction bases: 9. The CDR3 loop reads CASSLLGLGLFEQFF. CDR3 sequence (DNA): TGTGCCAGCAGCTTATTGGGACTAGGGTTGTTTGAGCAGTTCTTC. Variable domain in full (rest from reference TRBV7-2 and TRBJ2-1): GAGVSQSPSNKVTEKGKDVELRCDPISGHTALYWYRQSLGQGLEFLIYFQGNSAPDKSGLPSDRFSAERTGGSVSTLTIQRTQQEDSAVYLCASSLLGLGLFEQFFGPGTRLTVL.

The chain couples TRBV3-1 to TRBJ2-5, with D unresolved. CDR1 is LGHDT, CDR2 YNNKEL, per germline (reference sequence). Between the trimmed V and J ends, which lost 0 bases and 5 bases, there was a span of 10 bases. CDR3 length: 14 residues. CDR3 sequence reads: CASSQDRRTETQYF. The CDR3 region has the DNA TGTGCCAGCAGCCAAGATCGCAGGACCGAGACCCAGTACTTC.